This T cell receptor (beta chain) was sequenced during a study of technical replicates of blood from a handful of donors. Here immunoSEQ multiplex PCR was the method, and the copy in TCRdb shows in-frame clones only, minus some. Of approximately 70,000 clones listed, roughly 93% are singletons. CDR1 is SGHNT, CDR2 YENEEA, per germline. The CDR3 loop spans 15 amino acids. J was trimmed by 6 bases and V by 5 bases; bases with no gene match: 7. The chain carries TRBV11-3 and TRBJ2-2, with TRBD1 identical over 9 bases. The material sequenced was T cells isolated from PBMCs. The origin of this receptor is a human donor in good health. The CDR3 reads CASSPGQGRAGELFF. Here the CDR3 DNA reads TGTGCCAGCAGCCCGGGACAGGGTAGGGCCGGGGAGCTGTTTTTT.